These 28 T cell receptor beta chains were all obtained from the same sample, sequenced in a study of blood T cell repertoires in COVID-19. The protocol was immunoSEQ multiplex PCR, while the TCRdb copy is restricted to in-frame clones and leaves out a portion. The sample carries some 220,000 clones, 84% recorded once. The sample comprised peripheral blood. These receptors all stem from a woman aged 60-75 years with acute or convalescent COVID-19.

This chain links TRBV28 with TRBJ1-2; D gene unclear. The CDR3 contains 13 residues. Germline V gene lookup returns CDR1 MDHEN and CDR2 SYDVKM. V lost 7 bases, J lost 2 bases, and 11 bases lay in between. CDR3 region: CASKEAGNYGYTF. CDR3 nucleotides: TGTGCCAGCAAGGAGGCAGGAAACTATGGCTACACCTTC.

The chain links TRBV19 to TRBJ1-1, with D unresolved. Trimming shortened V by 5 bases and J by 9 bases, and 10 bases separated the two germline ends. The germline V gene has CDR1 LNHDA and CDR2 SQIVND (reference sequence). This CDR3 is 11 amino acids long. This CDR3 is CASSFQRKAFF. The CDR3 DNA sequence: TGTGCCAGTAGTTTCCAGAGGAAAGCTTTCTTT. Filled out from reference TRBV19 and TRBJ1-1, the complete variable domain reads DGGITQSPKYLFRKEGQNVTLSCEQNLNHDAMYWYRQDPGQGLRLIYYSQIVNDFQKGDIAEGYSVSREKKESFPLTVTSAQKNPTAFYLCASSFQRKAFFGQGTRLTVV.

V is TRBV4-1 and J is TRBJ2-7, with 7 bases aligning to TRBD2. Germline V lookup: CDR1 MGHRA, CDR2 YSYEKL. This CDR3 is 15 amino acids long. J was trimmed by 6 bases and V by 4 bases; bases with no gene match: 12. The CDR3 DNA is TGCGCCAGCAGCCCCGAGGGCGGGGGAATGCGCGAGCAGTACTTC. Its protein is CASSPEGGGMREQYF.

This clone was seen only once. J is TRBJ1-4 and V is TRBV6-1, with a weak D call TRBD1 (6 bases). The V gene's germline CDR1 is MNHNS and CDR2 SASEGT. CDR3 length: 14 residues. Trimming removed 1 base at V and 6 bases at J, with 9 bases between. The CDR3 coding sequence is TGTGCCAGCAGTGAAGTGGGGACACATGAAAAACTGTTTTTT. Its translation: CASSEVGTHEKLFF.

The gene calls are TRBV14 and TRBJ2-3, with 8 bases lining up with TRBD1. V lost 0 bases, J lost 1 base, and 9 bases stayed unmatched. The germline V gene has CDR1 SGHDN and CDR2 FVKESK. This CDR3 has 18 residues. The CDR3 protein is CASSQEGRNRGGTDTQYF. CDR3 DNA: TGTGCCAGCAGCCAAGAGGGTCGGAACAGGGGGGGCACAGATACGCAGTATTTT.

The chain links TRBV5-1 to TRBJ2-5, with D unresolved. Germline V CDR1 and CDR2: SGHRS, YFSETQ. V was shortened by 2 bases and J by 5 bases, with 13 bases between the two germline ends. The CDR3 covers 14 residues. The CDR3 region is CASSFYGGEETQYF. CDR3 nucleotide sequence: TGCGCCAGCAGCTTCTACGGCGGAGAGGAGACCCAGTACTTC.

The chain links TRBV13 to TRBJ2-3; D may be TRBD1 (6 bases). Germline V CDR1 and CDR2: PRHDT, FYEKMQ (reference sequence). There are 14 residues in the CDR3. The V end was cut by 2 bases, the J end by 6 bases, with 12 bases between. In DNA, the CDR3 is TGTGCCAGCAGCTTAACGGGGACACGCGATACGCAGTATTTT. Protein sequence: CASSLTGTRDTQYF.

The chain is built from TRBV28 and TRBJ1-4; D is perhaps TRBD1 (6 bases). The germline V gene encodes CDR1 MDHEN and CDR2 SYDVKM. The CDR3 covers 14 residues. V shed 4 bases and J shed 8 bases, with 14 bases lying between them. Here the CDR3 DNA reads TGTGCCAGCAGTTCCAACAGGGTTAGGGAAAAACTGTTTTTT. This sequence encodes CASSSNRVREKLFF.

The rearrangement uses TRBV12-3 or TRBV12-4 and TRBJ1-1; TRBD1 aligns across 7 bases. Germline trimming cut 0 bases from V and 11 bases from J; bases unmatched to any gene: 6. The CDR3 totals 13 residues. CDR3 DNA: TGTGCCAGCAGTTTAGCGACAGGGCGGTCTGCTTTCTTT. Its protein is CASSLATGRSAFF.

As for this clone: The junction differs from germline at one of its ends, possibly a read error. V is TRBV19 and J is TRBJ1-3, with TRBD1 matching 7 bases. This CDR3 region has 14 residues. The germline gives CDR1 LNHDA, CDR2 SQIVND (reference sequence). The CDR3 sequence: CASSTGETGNTIYF. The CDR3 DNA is TGTGCCAGTAGCACAGGGGAGACTGGGAACACCATATATTTT.

The CDR3 bases are TGTGCCAGCAGTTACTCGCCCAGGGTAGCTGAAAAACTGTTTTTT. Translating gives CASSYSPRVAEKLFF. The rearrangement joins TRBV6-5 to TRBJ1-4; the D gene is possibly TRBD1 (5 bases). The CDR3 totals 15 residues. In germline, CDR1 is MNHEY, CDR2 SVGAGI. V was shortened by 0 bases and J by 7 bases, with 12 bases between the two germline ends.

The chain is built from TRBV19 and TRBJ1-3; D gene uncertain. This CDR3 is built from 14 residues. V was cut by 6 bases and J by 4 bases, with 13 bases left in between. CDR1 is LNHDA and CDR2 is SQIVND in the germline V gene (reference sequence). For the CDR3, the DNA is TGTGCCAGTAGCCCCTCGCCAGGAGGAAACACCATATATTTT. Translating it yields CASSPSPGGNTIYF. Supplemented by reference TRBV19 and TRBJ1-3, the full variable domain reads DGGITQSPKYLFRKEGQNVTLSCEQNLNHDAMYWYRQDPGQGLRLIYYSQIVNDFQKGDIAEGYSVSREKKESFPLTVTSAQKNPTAFYLCASSPSPGGNTIYFGEGSWLTVV.

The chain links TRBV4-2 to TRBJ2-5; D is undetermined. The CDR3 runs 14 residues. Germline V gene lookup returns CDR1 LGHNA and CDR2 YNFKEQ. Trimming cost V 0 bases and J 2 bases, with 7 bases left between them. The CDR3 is CASSQELRQETQYF. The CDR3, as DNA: TGTGCCAGCAGCCAAGAGCTACGACAAGAGACCCAGTACTTC.

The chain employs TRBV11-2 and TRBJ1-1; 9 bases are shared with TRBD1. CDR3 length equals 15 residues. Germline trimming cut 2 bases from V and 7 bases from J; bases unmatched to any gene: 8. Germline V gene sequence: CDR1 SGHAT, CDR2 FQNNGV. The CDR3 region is CASSLHSGTGREAFF. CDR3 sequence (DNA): TGTGCCAGCAGCTTACACTCCGGGACAGGGCGTGAAGCTTTCTTT.

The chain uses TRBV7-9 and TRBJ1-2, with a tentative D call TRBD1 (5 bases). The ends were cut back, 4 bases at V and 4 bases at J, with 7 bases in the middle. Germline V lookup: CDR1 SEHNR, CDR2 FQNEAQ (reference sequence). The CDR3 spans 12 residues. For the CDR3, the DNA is TGTGCCAGCAGCTCCGACAGCTATGGCTACACCTTC. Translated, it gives CASSSDSYGYTF. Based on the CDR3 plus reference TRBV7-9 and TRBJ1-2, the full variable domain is DTGVSQNPRHKITKRGQNVTFRCDPISEHNRLYWYRQTLGQGPEFLTYFQNEAQLEKSRLLSDRFSAERPKGSFSTLEIQRTEQGDSAMYLCASSSDSYGYTFGSGTRLTVV.

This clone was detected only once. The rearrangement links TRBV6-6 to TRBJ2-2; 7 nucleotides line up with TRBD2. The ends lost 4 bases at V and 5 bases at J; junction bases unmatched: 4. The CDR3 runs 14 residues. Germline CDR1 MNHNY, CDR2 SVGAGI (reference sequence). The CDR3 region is CASSSLGGTGELFF. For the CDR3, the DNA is TGTGCCAGCAGTTCGTTGGGGGGGACCGGGGAGCTGTTTTTT.

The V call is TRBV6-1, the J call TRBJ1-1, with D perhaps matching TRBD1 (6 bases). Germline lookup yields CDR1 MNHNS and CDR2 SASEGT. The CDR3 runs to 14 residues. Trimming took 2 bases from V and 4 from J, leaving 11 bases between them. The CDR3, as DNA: TGTGCCAGCAGTGAAAAGGGGGGGACCACTGAAGCTTTCTTT. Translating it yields CASSEKGGTTEAFF.

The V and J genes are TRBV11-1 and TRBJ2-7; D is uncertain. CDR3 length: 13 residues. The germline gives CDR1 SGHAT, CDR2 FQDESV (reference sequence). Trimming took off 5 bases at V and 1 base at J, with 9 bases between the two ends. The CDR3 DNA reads TGTGCCAGCAGCACCAAGAGATCCTACGAGCAGTACTTC. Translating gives CASSTKRSYEQYF.

CDR3 sequence reads: CASSQSRQSPLHF. As DNA, the CDR3 is TGCGCCAGCAGCCAATCGCGACAGTCACCCCTCCACTTT. The chain links TRBV4-3 to TRBJ1-6; tentatively, D is TRBD1 (5 bases). Per the germline V gene, CDR1 is LGHNA and CDR2 is YSLEER. Trimming stripped 2 bases from V and 10 bases from J, with 9 bases between. The CDR3 totals 13 residues.

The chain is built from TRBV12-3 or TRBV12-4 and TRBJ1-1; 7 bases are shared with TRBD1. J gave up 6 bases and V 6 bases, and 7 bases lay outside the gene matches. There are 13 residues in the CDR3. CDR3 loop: CASRTTGVAEAFF. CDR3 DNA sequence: TGTGCCAGCAGGACTACAGGGGTTGCTGAAGCTTTCTTT.

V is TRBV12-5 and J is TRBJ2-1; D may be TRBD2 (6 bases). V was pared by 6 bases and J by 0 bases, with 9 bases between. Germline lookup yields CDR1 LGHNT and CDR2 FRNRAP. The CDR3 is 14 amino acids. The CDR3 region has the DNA TGTGCTAGTGGGGGGGGAAGCTCCTACAATGAGCAGTTCTTC. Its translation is CASGGGSSYNEQFF.

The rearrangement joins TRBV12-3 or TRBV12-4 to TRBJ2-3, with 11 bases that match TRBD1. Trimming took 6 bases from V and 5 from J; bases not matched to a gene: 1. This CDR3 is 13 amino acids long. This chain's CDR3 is CASRDRGRDTQYF. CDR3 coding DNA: TGTGCCAGCAGGGACAGGGGGCGAGATACGCAGTATTTT.

CDR3 protein: CASSLGTGGLGDTEAFF. Written as DNA, the CDR3 is TGTGCCAGCAGCTTAGGGACAGGGGGATTAGGGGACACTGAAGCTTTCTTT. This chain joins TRBV7-6 and TRBJ1-1; TRBD1 aligns across 10 bases. V lost 1 base, J lost 3 bases, and 8 bases stayed unmatched. The V gene's germline CDR1 is SGHVS and CDR2 FNYEAQ. The CDR3 runs 17 residues. Drawing the rest from reference TRBV7-6 and TRBJ1-1, the complete variable domain is GAGVSQSPRYKVTKRGQDVALRCDPISGHVSLYWYRQALGQGPEFLTYFNYEAQQDKSGLPNDRFSAERPEGSISTLTIQRTEQRDSAMYRCASSLGTGGLGDTEAFFGQGTRLTVV.

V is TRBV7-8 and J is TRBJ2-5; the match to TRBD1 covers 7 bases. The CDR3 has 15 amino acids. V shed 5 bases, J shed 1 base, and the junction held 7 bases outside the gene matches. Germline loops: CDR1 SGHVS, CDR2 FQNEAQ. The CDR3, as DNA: TGTGCCAGCAGCATTGAAACAGGGGTCCAAGAGACCCAGTACTTC. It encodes CASSIETGVQETQYF. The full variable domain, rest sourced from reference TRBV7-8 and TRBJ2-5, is GAGVSQSPRYKVAKRGQDVALRCDPISGHVSLFWYQQALGQGPEFLTYFQNEAQLDKSGLPSDRFFAERPEGSVSTLKIQRTQQEDSAVYLCASSIETGVQETQYFGPGTRLLVL.

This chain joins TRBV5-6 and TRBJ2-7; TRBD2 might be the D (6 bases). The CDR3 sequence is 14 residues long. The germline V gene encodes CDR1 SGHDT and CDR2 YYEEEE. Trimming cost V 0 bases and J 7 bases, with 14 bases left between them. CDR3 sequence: CASSLVYGAGEQYF. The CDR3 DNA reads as TGTGCCAGCAGCTTGGTCTACGGGGCGGGGGAGCAGTACTTC.

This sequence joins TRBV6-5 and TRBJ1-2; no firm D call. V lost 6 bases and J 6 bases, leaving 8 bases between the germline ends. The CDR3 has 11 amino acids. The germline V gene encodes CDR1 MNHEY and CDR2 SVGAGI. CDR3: CASSTRNGYTF. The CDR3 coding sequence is TGTGCCAGCAGCACGCGGAATGGCTACACCTTC.

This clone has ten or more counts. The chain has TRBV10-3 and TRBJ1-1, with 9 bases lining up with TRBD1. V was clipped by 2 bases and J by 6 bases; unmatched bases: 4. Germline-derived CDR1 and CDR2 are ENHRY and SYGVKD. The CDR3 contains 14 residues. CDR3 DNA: TGTGCCATCAGTGAGGGGACAGGGATCGCTGAAGCTTTCTTT. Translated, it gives CAISEGTGIAEAFF.

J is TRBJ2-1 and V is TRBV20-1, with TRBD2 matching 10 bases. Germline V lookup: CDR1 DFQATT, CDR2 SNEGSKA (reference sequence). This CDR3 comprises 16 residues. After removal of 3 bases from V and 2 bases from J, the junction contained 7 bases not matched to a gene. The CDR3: CSASKLAGVAYNEQFF. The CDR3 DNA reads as TGCAGTGCTAGTAAGCTAGCGGGGGTTGCCTACAATGAGCAGTTCTTC.